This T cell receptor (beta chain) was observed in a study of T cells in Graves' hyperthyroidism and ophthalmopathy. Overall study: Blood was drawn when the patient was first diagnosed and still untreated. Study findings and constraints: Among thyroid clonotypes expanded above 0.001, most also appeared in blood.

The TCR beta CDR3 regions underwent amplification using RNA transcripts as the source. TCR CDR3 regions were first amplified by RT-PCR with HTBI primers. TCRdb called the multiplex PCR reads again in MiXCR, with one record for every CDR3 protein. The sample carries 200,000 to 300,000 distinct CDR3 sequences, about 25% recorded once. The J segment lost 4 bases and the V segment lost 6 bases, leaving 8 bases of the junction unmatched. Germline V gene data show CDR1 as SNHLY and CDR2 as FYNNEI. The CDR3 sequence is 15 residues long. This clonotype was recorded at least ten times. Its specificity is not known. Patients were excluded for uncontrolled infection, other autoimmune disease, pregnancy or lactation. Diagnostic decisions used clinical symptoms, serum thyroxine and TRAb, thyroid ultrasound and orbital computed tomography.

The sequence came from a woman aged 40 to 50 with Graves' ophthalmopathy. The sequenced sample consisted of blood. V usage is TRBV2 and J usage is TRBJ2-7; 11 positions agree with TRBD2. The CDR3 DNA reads TGTGCCAGCAGCCTCCGGACTAGCGGGCGGTACGAGCAGTACTTC. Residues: CASSLRTSGRYEQYF.